Sequencing of this T cell receptor (beta chain) was carried out in a study of T-cell reconstitution after alpha-beta-depleted transplantation in children (dated by TCRdb to about 2016). Describing the broader study: Using TCR repertoire profiling, the study followed T-cell immune reconstitution in a quantitative way in children after TCRalphabeta/CD19-depleted allogeneic hematopoietic cell transplantation.

In this sample, this clonotype turned up a few times. This clone's antigen is unknown. It has no much larger one-base neighbor in the sample; base qualities were not kept. The receptor library was made with PCR. TCRdb records Illumina HiSeq 2500 as the sequencer. TCR libraries were prepared with molecular barcoding, using unique molecular identifiers to normalize TCRbeta repertoire quantification. Using fastp trimming at Q25 and MiXCR clonotype assembly, TCRdb reanalyzed the public sequencing data and kept in-frame beta chains. Entries that share a CDR3 protein sequence are merged under the most common genes and DNA. The sample profile shows just over 950,000 distinct CDR3 sequences; under 30% of them were found once. Roughly 27% of the sample rests with the top ten. The paper's findings and limits, for the study overall: Hyperexpanded clone frequencies declined over subsequent months; after one year, T-cell counts and TCRbeta diversity were mostly attributed to newly produced T cells. In some patients, the high TCRbeta diversity seen at day 60 was put down to recipient T cells and intrathymic progenitors that had survived conditioning. The apparently early alphabetaT-cell count recovery about two months after transplant was reportedly dependent on only several hundred rapidly expanded clones derived from non-depleted graft cells.

The sample's treatment or condition label is to be understood as: allogeneic hematopoietic cell transplantation with graft depleted of TCRalphabeta T cells and CD19 B cells. The transplant recipients were children given TCRalphabeta/CD19-depleted allogeneic hematopoietic cell grafts. Including the terminal cysteine and phenylalanine, the CDR3 comprises 15 residues. Only the CDR3 part of the read is kept: 45 bases, read in frame from the first base. Reading the germline V gene gives CDR1 SGHRS and CDR2 YFSETQ. Trimming costs V 2 bases and J 1 base, and their ends lie 12 bases apart. The TCR originated in a boy younger than two who had a stem cell transplant for SCID, so the T cells may come from the graft donor. This specimen consisted of PBMCs, mostly from graft donor cells, obtained 360 days after TCRalphabeta/CD19-depleted stem cell transplant. This sequence uses TRBV5-1 and TRBJ1-1, with an unclear D gene assignment. The CDR3 protein sequence reads: CASSFLPGRNTEAFF. The base sequence is TGCGCCAGCAGCTTTTTACCCGGACGGAACACTGAAGCTTTCTTT.